The 6 T cell receptor beta chains in this list originate from one sample, sequenced in a study of cytomegalovirus exposure and HLA in healthy donors. This table comes from immunoSEQ multiplex PCR, and its TCRdb copy is limited to in-frame clones, with some not included. The sample includes 70,000 to 75,000 clones, over 90% of them seen just once. The sequenced material came from PBMCs. These receptors were taken from a woman under 30 in good health and CMV-seronegative.

J is TRBJ2-7 and V is TRBV10-3; 12 bases line up with TRBD2. Germline V CDR1 and CDR2: ENHRY, SYGVKD. The CDR3 is 16 residues long. V shed 2 bases, J shed 7 bases, and the junction held 9 bases outside the gene matches. The CDR3 DNA reads TGTGCCATCAGTGAGAGTCTAGCGGGAGGGCCGGGTGAGCAGTACTTC. Its translation: CAISESLAGGPGEQYF.

The CDR3 DNA reads as TGTGCCATCAGTGAGTCGAGGGGAGGGGAGACCCAGTACTTC. Translated, it gives CAISESRGGETQYF. The rearrangement links TRBV10-3 to TRBJ2-5; 7 nucleotides align to TRBD2. CDR3 size: 14 residues. Germline V gene lookup returns CDR1 ENHRY and CDR2 SYGVKD. V was clipped by 0 bases and J by 5 bases; unmatched bases: 3.

The rearrangement uses TRBV6-4 and TRBJ2-3; a weak D match, TRBD1 (6 bases). CDR3 length: 14 residues. Germline loops: CDR1 MRHNA, CDR2 SNTAGT. V lost 3 bases and J lost 0, with 7 bases in between. The CDR3 protein is CASSEGTSTDTQYF. The CDR3 DNA is TGTGCCAGCAGTGAAGGGACAAGCACAGATACGCAGTATTTT.

V and J are TRBV6-1 and TRBJ1-4, with 7 bases matching TRBD1. Germline trimming cut 2 bases from V and 7 bases from J; bases unmatched to any gene: 7. The CDR3 is 15 residues long. Per germline, CDR1 MNHNS and CDR2 SASEGT. As DNA, the CDR3 is TGTGCCAGCAGTGAACGACAGGGCACTTCTGAAAAACTGTTTTTT. It codes for CASSERQGTSEKLFF.

V gene TRBV5-5 combines with J gene TRBJ1-5; the D gene is possibly TRBD1 (5 bases). V was trimmed by 0 bases and J by 6 bases, leaving 13 bases between them. The CDR3 covers 15 residues. CDR1 is SGHKS, CDR2 YYEKEE, per germline (reference sequence). The CDR3 DNA follows: TGTGCCAGCAGCTTGGACAGGACCTCGGGTCAGCCCCAGCATTTT. Translation gives CASSLDRTSGQPQHF.

In the case of this clone: The sample carries other DNA sequences with the same CDR3. V is TRBV5-6 and J is TRBJ2-7; 9 bases match TRBD1. V gave up 4 bases and J gave up 5 bases; unmatched junction bases: 4. This CDR3 has 13 residues. In germline, CDR1 is SGHDT, CDR2 YYEEEE. CDR3 nucleotides: TGTGCCAGCAGCCCGGGACAGGGCAACGAGCAGTACTTC. Protein product: CASSPGQGNEQYF.